A selection of T cell receptor beta chains follows, all from one sample in a study of blood T cell repertoires in COVID-19. Only in-frame clones appear in the TCRdb table, and some are missing; sequencing was by immunoSEQ multiplex PCR. Among around 150,000 clones listed, around 80% were seen once. The source material was peripheral blood. These receptors were taken from a man aged 55 to 69 with active or convalescent COVID-19. Both conserved end residues are part of each CDR3. A D gene is named only where the DNA matches it firmly. The size of a clone is reported for some rows only, either as once, few or many, or as a class for expanded clones.

v_call: TRBV2
j_call: TRBJ2-5
clone_size: -
d_call: -
cdr3_length: 13
cdr3_aa: CASNEHPRETQYF
cdr3_nt: TGTGCCAGCAACGAGCACCCGCGAGAGACCCAGTACTTC

v_call: TRBV15
j_call: TRBJ1-4
clone_size: -
d_call: TRBD1
cdr3_length: 14
cdr3_aa: CATKRDSYNEKLFF
cdr3_nt: TGTGCCACTAAACGGGACAGCTATAATGAAAAACTGTTTTTT

v_call: TRBV23-1
j_call: TRBJ1-3
clone_size: -
d_call: -
cdr3_length: 13
cdr3_aa: CASSRGHGNTIYF
cdr3_nt: TGCGCCAGCAGTCGCGGACACGGAAACACCATATATTTT

v_call: TRBV28
j_call: TRBJ1-2
clone_size: -
d_call: -
cdr3_length: 13
cdr3_aa: CASSPGINYGYTF
cdr3_nt: TGTGCCAGCAGCCCCGGGATTAACTATGGCTACACCTTC

v_call: TRBV2
j_call: TRBJ1-5
clone_size: -
d_call: -
cdr3_length: 15
cdr3_aa: CASSEEGLGNQPQHF
cdr3_nt: TGTGCCAGCAGTGAGGAGGGGCTCGGCAATCAGCCCCAGCATTTT

v_call: TRBV6-1
j_call: TRBJ2-7
clone_size: -
d_call: -
cdr3_length: 13
cdr3_aa: CASSETGAYEQYF
cdr3_nt: TGTGCCAGCAGTGAAACGGGGGCCTACGAGCAGTACTTC

v_call: TRBV7-2
j_call: TRBJ1-4
clone_size: -
d_call: -
cdr3_length: 13
cdr3_aa: CASSLVQGEKLFF
cdr3_nt: TGTGCCAGCAGCTTAGTCCAGGGTGAAAAACTGTTTTTT

v_call: TRBV10-3
j_call: TRBJ2-3
clone_size: -
d_call: -
cdr3_length: 16
cdr3_aa: CAISDWASSVSDTQYF
cdr3_nt: TGTGCCATCAGTGACTGGGCTAGCTCCGTCTCAGATACGCAGTATTTT

v_call: TRBV5-1
j_call: TRBJ2-5
clone_size: -
d_call: TRBD1
cdr3_length: 16
cdr3_aa: CASSLEPGTGLETQYF
cdr3_nt: TGCGCCAGCAGCTTGGAACCCGGGACAGGGTTAGAGACCCAGTACTTC

v_call: TRBV6-1
j_call: TRBJ1-2
clone_size: once
d_call: -
cdr3_length: 14
cdr3_aa: CASSEYLSGYGYTF
cdr3_nt: TGTGCCAGCAGTGAATACCTATCGGGCTATGGCTACACCTTC

v_call: TRBV5-1
j_call: TRBJ2-7
clone_size: -
d_call: TRBD1
cdr3_length: 16
cdr3_aa: CASSLTLMTGKDEQYF
cdr3_nt: TGCGCCAGCAGCTTAACCCTGATGACAGGGAAGGACGAGCAGTACTTC

v_call: TRBV19
j_call: TRBJ1-6
clone_size: -
d_call: -
cdr3_length: 14
cdr3_aa: CASSIGWYNSPLHF
cdr3_nt: TGTGCCAGTAGTATCGGGTGGTATAATTCACCCCTCCACTTT

v_call: TRBV9
j_call: TRBJ2-5
clone_size: -
d_call: TRBD2
cdr3_length: 16
cdr3_aa: CASSVATSGGRETQYF
cdr3_nt: TGTGCCAGCAGCGTAGCTACTAGCGGGGGACGAGAGACCCAGTACTTC

v_call: TRBV27
j_call: TRBJ1-2
clone_size: few
d_call: TRBD1
cdr3_length: 13
cdr3_aa: CASSLGTGYGYTF
cdr3_nt: TGTGCCAGCAGTCTCGGGACAGGATATGGCTACACCTTC

v_call: TRBV11-2
j_call: TRBJ2-1
clone_size: -
d_call: TRBD1
cdr3_length: 18
cdr3_aa: CASSFPTGGRSSYNEQFF
cdr3_nt: TGTGCCAGCAGCTTTCCTACAGGGGGCCGAAGCTCCTACAATGAGCAGTTCTTC

v_call: TRBV11-2
j_call: TRBJ1-6
clone_size: once
d_call: -
cdr3_length: 12
cdr3_aa: CASSPSRGTLHF
cdr3_nt: TGTGCCAGCAGCCCAAGCAGGGGAACCCTCCACTTT

v_call: TRBV15
j_call: TRBJ1-4
clone_size: -
d_call: -
cdr3_length: 12
cdr3_aa: CATSPGGEKLFF
cdr3_nt: TGTGCCACCTCCCCGGGTGGTGAAAAACTGTTTTTT

v_call: TRBV6-5
j_call: TRBJ2-2
clone_size: -
d_call: -
cdr3_length: 13
cdr3_aa: CASSPWNTGELFF
cdr3_nt: TGTGCCAGCAGTCCCTGGAACACCGGGGAGCTGTTTTTT

v_call: TRBV6-5
j_call: TRBJ1-4
clone_size: -
d_call: -
cdr3_length: 12
cdr3_aa: CASSQANEKLFF
cdr3_nt: TGTGCCAGCAGCCAGGCTAATGAAAAACTGTTTTTT

v_call: TRBV7-2
j_call: TRBJ2-3
clone_size: -
d_call: -
cdr3_length: 14
cdr3_aa: CASSLNRGTDTQYF
cdr3_nt: TGTGCCAGCAGCTTAAACAGGGGCACAGATACGCAGTATTTT

v_call: TRBV27
j_call: TRBJ2-7
clone_size: -
d_call: -
cdr3_length: 11
cdr3_aa: CALGGGHEQYF
cdr3_nt: TGTGCCCTCGGAGGCGGCCACGAGCAGTACTTC

v_call: TRBV27
j_call: TRBJ2-7
clone_size: few
d_call: TRBD2
cdr3_length: 17
cdr3_aa: CASRPRTSGPTNYEQYF
cdr3_nt: TGTGCCAGCAGACCTCGGACTAGCGGACCTACTAACTACGAGCAGTACTTC

v_call: TRBV18
j_call: TRBJ2-3
clone_size: -
d_call: -
cdr3_length: 13
cdr3_aa: CASSPPLADTQYF
cdr3_nt: TGTGCCAGCTCACCACCGTTGGCCGATACGCAGTATTTT

v_call: TRBV6-5
j_call: TRBJ1-2
clone_size: -
d_call: -
cdr3_length: 12
cdr3_aa: CASSRTVYGYTF
cdr3_nt: TGTGCCAGCAGCCGGACAGTTTATGGCTACACCTTC

v_call: TRBV5-1
j_call: TRBJ1-4
clone_size: few
d_call: TRBD1
cdr3_length: 16
cdr3_aa: CASSLVGQGFNEKLFF
cdr3_nt: TGCGCCAGCAGCTTGGTGGGACAGGGTTTTAATGAAAAACTGTTTTTT

v_call: TRBV20-1
j_call: TRBJ2-5
clone_size: -
d_call: -
cdr3_length: 10
cdr3_aa: CSAGSTNQYF
cdr3_nt: TGCAGTGCCGGGAGCACGAACCAGTACTTC

v_call: TRBV7-4
j_call: TRBJ1-5
clone_size: -
d_call: -
cdr3_length: 14
cdr3_aa: CASSLEAFQGPQHF
cdr3_nt: TGTGCCAGCAGCTTAGAGGCCTTTCAGGGGCCCCAGCATTTT

v_call: TRBV4-1
j_call: TRBJ1-2
clone_size: -
d_call: -
cdr3_length: 14
cdr3_aa: CASSQDLTGNGYTF
cdr3_nt: TGCGCCAGCAGCCAAGATTTAACAGGGAACGGCTACACCTTC

v_call: TRBV18
j_call: TRBJ1-1
clone_size: -
d_call: -
cdr3_length: 16
cdr3_aa: CASSPEGGRVYTEAFF
cdr3_nt: TGTGCCAGCTCACCAGAGGGTGGGCGAGTGTACACTGAAGCTTTCTTT

v_call: TRBV6-6
j_call: TRBJ1-2
clone_size: -
d_call: -
cdr3_length: 14
cdr3_aa: CASSTGGGGYGYTF
cdr3_nt: TGTGCCAGCTCGACGGGGGGAGGTGGCTATGGCTACACCTTC

v_call: TRBV11-2
j_call: TRBJ1-2
clone_size: -
d_call: -
cdr3_length: 18
cdr3_aa: CASSLLGGARAAYYGYTF
cdr3_nt: TGTGCCAGCAGCTTATTAGGGGGGGCGAGAGCAGCCTACTATGGCTACACCTTC

v_call: TRBV7-6
j_call: TRBJ2-2
clone_size: -
d_call: -
cdr3_length: 16
cdr3_aa: CATQIRRGPNTGELFF
cdr3_nt: TGTGCCACCCAAATCAGGCGGGGCCCGAACACCGGGGAGCTGTTTTTT

v_call: TRBV5-1
j_call: TRBJ2-7
clone_size: -
d_call: TRBD1
cdr3_length: 14
cdr3_aa: CASSPGTGGIEQYF
cdr3_nt: TGCGCCAGCAGCCCCGGGACAGGGGGGATCGAGCAGTACTTC

v_call: TRBV5-6
j_call: TRBJ2-5
clone_size: -
d_call: TRBD2
cdr3_length: 15
cdr3_aa: CASSLAAGTQETQYF
cdr3_nt: TGTGCCAGCAGCTTGGCAGCGGGAACCCAAGAGACCCAGTACTTC

v_call: TRBV27
j_call: TRBJ2-1
clone_size: -
d_call: -
cdr3_length: 13
cdr3_aa: CASSSLLGNEQFF
cdr3_nt: TGTGCCAGCAGTTCACTCCTTGGCAATGAGCAGTTCTTC

v_call: TRBV5-4
j_call: TRBJ1-1
clone_size: few
d_call: -
cdr3_length: 15
cdr3_aa: CASSFPRGADTEAFF
cdr3_nt: TGTGCCAGCAGCTTCCCACGGGGGGCGGACACTGAAGCTTTCTTT

v_call: TRBV3-1/TRBV3-2
j_call: TRBJ2-7
clone_size: -
d_call: TRBD2
cdr3_length: 15
cdr3_aa: CASSQGAGTGGEQYF
cdr3_nt: TGTGCCAGCAGCCAGGGAGCGGGGACGGGTGGCGAGCAGTACTTC

v_call: TRBV5-1
j_call: TRBJ2-2
clone_size: -
d_call: TRBD2
cdr3_length: 16
cdr3_aa: CASSPAGNAGALGLFF
cdr3_nt: TGCGCCAGCAGCCCGGCCGGGAACGCGGGAGCTCTGGGGCTGTTTTTT

v_call: TRBV6-5
j_call: TRBJ1-1
clone_size: -
d_call: -
cdr3_length: 16
cdr3_aa: CASSYSRASMNTEAFF
cdr3_nt: TGTGCCAGCAGTTACTCCAGGGCCTCCATGAACACTGAAGCTTTCTTT

v_call: TRBV19
j_call: TRBJ1-2
clone_size: -
d_call: -
cdr3_length: 13
cdr3_aa: CASTNRGNYGYTF
cdr3_nt: TGTGCCAGTACGAATCGAGGGAACTATGGCTACACCTTC

v_call: TRBV7-9
j_call: TRBJ2-7
clone_size: -
d_call: -
cdr3_length: 12
cdr3_aa: CASSLEGSYLYF
cdr3_nt: TGTGCCAGCAGCTTAGAGGGGTCCTATCTGTACTTC

v_call: TRBV19
j_call: TRBJ2-3
clone_size: -
d_call: TRBD1
cdr3_length: 15
cdr3_aa: CASSVGTGKADTQYF
cdr3_nt: TGTGCCAGTAGCGTCGGGACAGGCAAGGCAGATACGCAGTATTTT

v_call: TRBV19
j_call: TRBJ2-1
clone_size: -
d_call: TRBD2
cdr3_length: 14
cdr3_aa: CATWGREPYNEQFF
cdr3_nt: TGTGCCACCTGGGGGAGGGAGCCCTACAATGAGCAGTTCTTC